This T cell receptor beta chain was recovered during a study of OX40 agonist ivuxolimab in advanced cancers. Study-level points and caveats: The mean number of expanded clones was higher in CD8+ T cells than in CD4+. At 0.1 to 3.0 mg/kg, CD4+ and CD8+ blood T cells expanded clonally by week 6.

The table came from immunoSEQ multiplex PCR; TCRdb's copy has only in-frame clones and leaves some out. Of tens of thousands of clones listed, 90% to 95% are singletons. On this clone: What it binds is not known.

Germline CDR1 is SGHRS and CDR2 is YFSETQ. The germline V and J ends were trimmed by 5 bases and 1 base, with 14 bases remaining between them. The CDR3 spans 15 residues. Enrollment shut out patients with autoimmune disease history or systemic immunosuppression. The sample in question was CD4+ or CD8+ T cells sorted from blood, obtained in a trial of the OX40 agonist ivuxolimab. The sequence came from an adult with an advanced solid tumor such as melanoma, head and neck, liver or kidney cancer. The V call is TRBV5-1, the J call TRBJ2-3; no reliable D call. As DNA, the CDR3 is TGCGCCAGCAGTCCCGGCACCCTAGGCACAGATACGCAGTATTTT. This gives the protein CASSPGTLGTDTQYF.